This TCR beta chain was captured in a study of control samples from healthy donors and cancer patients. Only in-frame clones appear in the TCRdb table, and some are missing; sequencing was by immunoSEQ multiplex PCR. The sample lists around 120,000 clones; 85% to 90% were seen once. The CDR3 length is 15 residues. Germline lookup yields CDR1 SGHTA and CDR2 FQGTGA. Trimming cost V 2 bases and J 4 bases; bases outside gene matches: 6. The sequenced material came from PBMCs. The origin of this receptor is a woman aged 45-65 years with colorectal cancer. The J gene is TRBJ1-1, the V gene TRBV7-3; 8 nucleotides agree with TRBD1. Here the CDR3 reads CASSLSGQGLTEAFF. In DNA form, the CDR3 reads TGTGCCAGCAGCTTATCCGGACAGGGCCTCACTGAAGCTTTCTTT. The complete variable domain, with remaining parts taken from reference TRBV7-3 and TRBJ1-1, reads GAGVSQTPSNKVTEKGKYVELRCDPISGHTALYWYRQSLGQGPEFLIYFQGTGAADDSGLPNDRFFAVRPEGSVSTLKIQRTERGDSAVYLCASSLSGQGLTEAFFGQGTRLTVV.